These 27 T cell receptor beta chains share one sample of origin, sequenced in a study of blood T cell repertoires in COVID-19. Assay used: immunoSEQ multiplex PCR; TCRdb lists only in-frame clones, some missing. The sample shows 99,000 or so clones, about four fifths of them seen only once. Sequencing was performed on peripheral blood. These receptors were obtained from a woman aged 80 or older with acute or convalescent COVID-19.

This chain's CDR3 is CASSSVAGTNEQFF. As DNA, the CDR3 is TGCGCCAGCAGCTCGGTAGCGGGAACCAATGAGCAGTTCTTC. V usage is TRBV5-1 and J usage is TRBJ2-1; TRBD2 aligns across 8 bases. The V gene's germline CDR1 is SGHRS and CDR2 YFSETQ. CDR3 length equals 14 residues. The V segment lost 3 bases and the J segment 6 bases; nucleotides outside the gene matches: 5.

This sequence joins TRBV11-1 and TRBJ2-2; the match to TRBD2 covers 7 bases. CDR1 and CDR2 (germline): SGHAT, FQDESV (reference sequence). The length of the CDR3 is 16 residues. V shed 5 bases and J 7 bases; nucleotides not matched to a gene: 13. CDR3 region: CASSPRSSGSNGELFF. Written as DNA, the CDR3 is TGTGCCAGCAGCCCCCGTTCTAGCGGAAGTAACGGGGAGCTGTTTTTT.

The genes are TRBV18 and TRBJ1-1; 8 bases fit TRBD1. Germline CDR1 reads KGHSH; CDR2 reads LQKENI. J gave up 0 bases and V 3 bases, and 3 bases lay outside the gene matches. The CDR3 is made up of 15 amino acids. In nucleotides, the CDR3 is TGTGCCAGCTCACCGGGGACAGGCCTGAACACTGAAGCTTTCTTT. Protein product: CASSPGTGLNTEAFF.

The chain couples TRBV5-1 to TRBJ1-1, with 7 nucleotides matching TRBD1. The CDR3 extends over 16 amino acids. CDR1 and CDR2 from the germline V gene are SGHRS and YFSETQ. Trimming at V came to 3 bases and at J to 2 bases, leaving 10 bases not matched to a gene. The CDR3 sequence is CASSSSSGTDNTEAFF. The CDR3 nucleotides read TGCGCCAGCAGCTCTTCCTCCGGGACAGATAACACTGAAGCTTTCTTT. The entire variable domain, with the rest obtained from reference TRBV5-1 and TRBJ1-1, is as follows: KAGVTQTPRYLIKTRGQQVTLSCSPISGHRSVSWYQQTPGQGLQFLFEYFSETQRNKGNFPGRFSGRQFSNSRSEMNVSTLELGDSALYLCASSSSSGTDNTEAFFGQGTRLTVV.

This chain links TRBV19 with TRBJ2-7, with D possibly being TRBD2 (6 bases). Looked up from germline, CDR1 is LNHDA and CDR2 is SQIVND (reference sequence). The CDR3 is made up of 16 amino acids. The V gene lost 1 base and the J gene lost 5 bases, with 18 bases spanning the gap. The CDR3 protein is CASSIGGAGLVHEQYF. Here the CDR3 DNA reads TGTGCCAGTAGTATAGGCGGGGCCGGGCTGGTACACGAGCAGTACTTC.

This chain joins TRBV5-1 and TRBJ2-1; D is possibly TRBD2 (6 bases). V was shortened by 4 bases and J by 5 bases, with 13 bases between the two germline ends. Germline CDR1 reads SGHRS; CDR2 reads YFSETQ. The CDR3 sequence is 14 residues long. The CDR3 sequence: CASSNFGGDNEQFF. DNA for the CDR3: TGCGCCAGCAGCAACTTCGGGGGTGACAATGAGCAGTTCTTC.

The chain combines TRBV6-5 with TRBJ1-4; 9 bases are a match to TRBD1. Germline CDR1 and CDR2: MNHEY and SVGAGI. CDR3 length: 14 residues. V gave up 4 bases and J gave up 4 bases; unmatched junction bases: 1. In DNA form, the CDR3 reads TGTGCCAGCAGTTGGACAGGGGTTAATGAAAAACTGTTTTTT. This translates into CASSWTGVNEKLFF.

The chain employs TRBV27 and TRBJ2-1; TRBD1 is a possible D gene (6 bases). V shed 7 bases and J shed 2 bases, with 15 bases lying between them. This CDR3 has 15 residues. Germline values: CDR1 MNHEY, CDR2 SMNVEV (reference sequence). The CDR3 DNA reads as TGTGCCAGCAATTCCGACAGGAGACCCTACAATGAGCAGTTCTTC. The encoded protein is CASNSDRRPYNEQFF.

V is TRBV6-5 and J is TRBJ2-7, with TRBD1 matching over 10 bases. Germline CDR1 and CDR2: MNHEY and SVGAGI. This CDR3 is built from 14 residues. After removal of 9 bases from V and 4 bases from J, the junction contained 9 bases not matched to a gene. CDR3 DNA: TGTGCCAGTGCGGCCGGGACAGGGGCTTACGAGCAGTACGTC. This translates into CASAAGTGAYEQYV.

This clone was detected a few times. V usage is TRBV5-1 and J usage is TRBJ2-1; D is perhaps TRBD1 (6 bases). This CDR3 comprises 14 residues. Trimming took off 0 bases at V and 6 bases at J, with 10 bases between the two ends. Germline V CDR1 and CDR2: SGHRS, YFSETQ. The DNA of the CDR3 is TGCGCCAGCAGCTTGGGACAGGAGGTCAATGAGCAGTTCTTC. Its protein is CASSLGQEVNEQFF.

The V call is TRBV15, the J call TRBJ2-3, with 8 bases that match TRBD2. V lost 1 base to trimming and J lost 4 bases; unmatched junction nucleotides: 7. Germline V gene data show CDR1 as LNHNV and CDR2 as YYDKDF (reference sequence). The CDR3 consists of 16 residues. CDR3 in DNA: TGTGCCACCAGCAGAGGGGTAGCGGGGACCTCAGATACGCAGTATTTT. Protein: CATSRGVAGTSDTQYF.

V gene TRBV28 combines with J gene TRBJ2-3; TRBD2 is a possible D gene (6 bases). Germline V gives CDR1 MDHEN, CDR2 SYDVKM. Trimming removed 6 bases at V and 3 bases at J, with 7 bases between. CDR3 size: 12 residues. CDR3 in DNA: TGTGCCAGCAGGGGGACTACAGATACGCAGTATTTT. It yields the protein CASRGTTDTQYF.

The rearrangement links TRBV7-8 to TRBJ1-2; a weak D match, TRBD1 (6 bases). Per germline, CDR1 SGHVS and CDR2 FQNEAQ. The CDR3 spans 15 residues. V was shortened by 5 bases and J by 1 base, with 14 bases between the two germline ends. The CDR3 protein is CASSLSSGVNYGYTF. CDR3 bases: TGTGCCAGCAGCCTAAGCTCAGGGGTTAACTATGGCTACACCTTC. The full variable domain, with the rest looked up from reference TRBV7-8 and TRBJ1-2, is GAGVSQSPRYKVAKRGQDVALRCDPISGHVSLFWYQQALGQGPEFLTYFQNEAQLDKSGLPSDRFFAERPEGSVSTLKIQRTQQEDSAVYLCASSLSSGVNYGYTFGSGTRLTVV.

This rearrangement joins TRBV19 to TRBJ1-5, with D possibly being TRBD1 (6 bases). V lost 7 bases, J lost 0 bases, and 10 bases lay in between. In germline, CDR1 is LNHDA, CDR2 SQIVND (reference sequence). The CDR3 is 14 residues long. CDR3 in amino acids: CASMRGGSNQPQHF. The CDR3, as DNA: TGTGCCAGTATGAGGGGGGGTAGCAATCAGCCCCAGCATTTT.

About this clone itself: The sample holds other DNA sequences that translate to the same CDR3. The CDR3, as DNA: TGTGCCAGCAGAGCAGACAGTTATGGAAACACCATATATTTT. Translated, it gives CASRADSYGNTIYF. The rearrangement links TRBV2 to TRBJ1-3; tentative D call: TRBD1 (5 bases). Germline V gives CDR1 SNHLY, CDR2 FYNNEI. This CDR3 spans 14 amino acids. The V gene lost 6 bases and the J gene lost 3 bases, with 12 bases spanning the gap.

The V call is TRBV2, the J call TRBJ2-2, with a weak D call TRBD2 (6 bases). V was trimmed by 5 bases and J by 0 bases, leaving 10 bases between them. The CDR3 totals 15 residues. The V gene's germline CDR1 is SNHLY and CDR2 FYNNEI. This CDR3 is CASSRLGANTGELFF. The CDR3 DNA reads as TGTGCCAGCAGTCGACTAGGGGCGAACACCGGGGAGCTGTTTTTT.

The CDR3, as DNA: TGTGCCATCAGGGAGCGGGAATTTGGGGAAGAGACCCAGTACTTC. Residues: CAIREREFGEETQYF. The chain links TRBV10-3 to TRBJ2-5; 7 positions match TRBD2. CDR1 and CDR2 (germline): ENHRY, SYGVKD. The CDR3 is 15 residues long. V shed 6 bases and J 3 bases; nucleotides not matched to a gene: 10.

This clone was seen a few times. This chain connects TRBV7-9 to TRBJ1-2; D is possibly TRBD1 (6 bases). The CDR3 has 13 residues. V dropped 2 bases and J dropped 8 bases, with 12 bases sitting between them. The germline CDR1 and CDR2 sequences are SEHNR and FQNEAQ (reference sequence). The CDR3 loop reads CASSLTGSLGYTF. In DNA, the CDR3 is TGTGCCAGCAGCTTAACAGGGAGTTTGGGCTACACCTTC.

This chain connects TRBV28 to TRBJ2-2; the match to TRBD2 covers 13 bases. Germline V gene sequence: CDR1 MDHEN, CDR2 SYDVKM. CDR3 length equals 17 residues. The V segment lost 5 bases and the J segment 7 bases; nucleotides outside the gene matches: 10. The CDR3 spells CASSPGLAGVPSGELFF. DNA of the CDR3: TGTGCCAGCAGTCCAGGACTAGCGGGAGTCCCCAGCGGGGAGCTGTTTTTT.

The chain recombines TRBV25-1 with TRBJ2-1, with TRBD1 matching over 10 bases. V gave up 3 bases and J gave up 8 bases; unmatched junction bases: 7. Germline lookup yields CDR1 MGHDK and CDR2 SYGVNS. This CDR3 is 15 amino acids long. The DNA of the CDR3 is TGTGCCAGCAGTGATCCCCGACAGGGGGCGGATGAGCAGTTCTTC. Its protein is CASSDPRQGADEQFF.

The chain carries TRBV12-3 or TRBV12-4 and TRBJ1-2; 8 nucleotides agree with TRBD1. Trimming took 3 bases from V and 7 from J; bases not matched to a gene: 4. The CDR3 length is 13 residues. DNA for the CDR3: TGTGCCAGCAGTTTTCAGGGGGCGGTTGGCTACACCTTC. This translates into CASSFQGAVGYTF.

The chain carries TRBV15 and TRBJ1-1, with D possibly TRBD1 on 6 matching bases. This CDR3 has 13 residues. V was pared by 7 bases and J by 2 bases, with 11 bases between. The V gene's germline CDR1 is LNHNV and CDR2 YYDKDF (reference sequence). CDR3 amino acids: CATTLQGNTEAFF. The CDR3 nucleotides read TGTGCCACCACCCTACAGGGAAACACTGAAGCTTTCTTT. The variable domain in full, with the rest retrieved from reference TRBV15 and TRBJ1-1, is DAMVIQNPRYQVTQFGKPVTLSCSQTLNHNVMYWYQQKSSQAPKLLFHYYDKDFNNEADTPDNFQSRRPNTSFCFLDIRSPGLGDTAMYLCATTLQGNTEAFFGQGTRLTVV.

This chain uses TRBV2 with TRBJ2-5, with 10 bases matching TRBD1. This CDR3 has 14 amino acids. Per germline, CDR1 SNHLY and CDR2 FYNNEI. V was pared by 7 bases and J by 4 bases, with 6 bases of the junction left unmatched. The CDR3 region is CASNAGTGAETQYF. The CDR3 DNA reads TGTGCCAGCAATGCCGGGACAGGGGCAGAGACCCAGTACTTC.

The chain carries TRBV5-4 and TRBJ2-3; the D gene is possibly TRBD1 (6 bases). The length of the CDR3 is 16 residues. Germline V gives CDR1 SGHNT, CDR2 YYREEE (reference sequence). V was trimmed by 4 bases and J by 0 bases, leaving 15 bases between them. The CDR3 sequence is CASSPTGRLSTDTQYF. The CDR3 DNA is TGTGCCAGCAGCCCAACAGGGCGGTTGAGCACAGATACGCAGTATTTT.

The V call is TRBV18, the J call TRBJ1-1; the match to TRBD1 covers 8 bases. Trimming took 1 base from V and 0 from J; bases not matched to a gene: 1. The CDR3 totals 15 residues. CDR1 and CDR2 from the germline V gene are KGHSH and LQKENI. Here the CDR3 DNA reads TGTGCCAGCTCACCACAGGACAGGGTGAACACTGAAGCTTTCTTT. As protein: CASSPQDRVNTEAFF.

This clone turned up a few times. This chain links TRBV7-9 with TRBJ2-2, with 11 bases identical to TRBD2. There are 16 residues in the CDR3. V lost 6 bases to trimming and J lost 4 bases; unmatched junction nucleotides: 7. CDR1 is SEHNR, CDR2 FQNEAQ, per germline (reference sequence). CDR3 bases: TGTGCCAGCAGGGAAGGGACTAGCGGATTCACCGGGGAGCTGTTTTTT. It yields the protein CASREGTSGFTGELFF.

The genes are TRBV24-1 and TRBJ2-3, with a tentative D call TRBD2 (5 bases). Germline V gene lookup returns CDR1 KGHDR and CDR2 SFDVKD. Trimming stripped 3 bases from V and 3 bases from J, with 9 bases between. The length of the CDR3 is 14 residues. The CDR3 DNA sequence: TGTGCCACCAGTGATAGCCGGGGAACAGATACGCAGTATTTT. This codes for CATSDSRGTDTQYF.